This passage covers 32 T cell receptor beta chains from one sample sequenced in a study of human T cells and chemical hapten exposure listed by TCRdb under 2021. The time point label of this sample denotes: healthy volunteer bleed at 2 weeks. Total RNA was extracted from unfractionated whole blood that had been collected in Tempus Blood RNA tubes. Libraries were built with RACE. Sequencing was carried out with a NextSeq 500. TCRdb reprocessed the public reads (quality trimming at Q25 with fastp, clone calling with MiXCR) and kept in-frame beta chains. Identical CDR3 proteins give one entry, which carries the most common genes and DNA. In this sample the table shows about 50,000 distinct CDR3 sequences, about 4.5% of which occur a single time. The ten most abundant clones make up roughly 1.6% of the sample. The source material was whole blood. The receptor source for this set is a female donor in good health. Some clones in this sample may be carry-over from other donors' samples.

This clonotype appeared many times. The V gene is TRBV5-1, the J gene TRBJ2-3, with TRBD2 identical over 9 bases. The CDR3 is 18 amino acids. From germline, CDR1 is SGHRS and CDR2 YFSETQ. The ends lost 0 bases at V and 0 bases at J; junction bases unmatched: 8. CDR3 loop: CASSLATLAGKSTDTQYF. The CDR3 region has the DNA TGCGCCAGCAGCTTGGCCACTCTAGCGGGGAAAAGCACAGATACGCAGTATTTT.

This clonotype was seen at least ten times. The rearrangement links TRBV5-1 to TRBJ1-2; maybe TRBD1 (6 bases). V lost 0 bases and J lost 1, with 13 bases in between. The CDR3 length is 16 residues. CDR1 and CDR2 from the germline V gene are SGHRS and YFSETQ. Written as DNA, the CDR3 is TGCGCCAGCAGCTTGGACGGCAGGGGAGGTAACTATGGCTACACCTTC. Amino acids: CASSLDGRGGNYGYTF.

This clonotype was detected many times. The chain uses TRBV9 and TRBJ1-4; the D is unclear. Trimming took off 4 bases at V and 6 bases at J, with 16 bases between the two ends. Germline V gives CDR1 SGDLS, CDR2 YYNGEE. The length of the CDR3 is 15 residues. This chain's CDR3 is CASSPADGVDEKLFF. CDR3 bases: TGTGCCAGCAGCCCTGCTGACGGGGTAGATGAAAAACTGTTTTTT.

In this sample, this clonotype turned up many times. The CDR3 sequence: CASSEYRPGGNSPLHF. CDR3 nucleotide sequence: TGTGCCAGCAGTGAATACCGACCAGGGGGTAATTCACCCCTCCACTTT. The chain recombines TRBV6-1 with TRBJ1-6, with TRBD1 identical over 7 bases. Germline V gives CDR1 MNHNS, CDR2 SASEGT. This CDR3 comprises 16 residues. V shed 2 bases and J 6 bases; nucleotides not matched to a gene: 7.

This clonotype was counted many times. The genes are TRBV7-8 and TRBJ2-1, with 7 bases aligning to TRBD2. The germline gives CDR1 SGHVS, CDR2 FQNEAQ. The CDR3 runs to 16 residues. The trim removed 6 bases at V and 2 bases at J, leaving 10 bases unmatched. CDR3 region: CASRRGLVGAYNEQFF. The CDR3 DNA reads as TGTGCCAGCAGACGAGGACTAGTCGGCGCCTACAATGAGCAGTTCTTC. Combining the CDR3 with reference TRBV7-8 and TRBJ2-1 gives the whole variable domain GAGVSQSPRYKVAKRGQDVALRCDPISGHVSLFWYQQALGQGPEFLTYFQNEAQLDKSGLPSDRFFAERPEGSVSTLKIQRTQQEDSAVYLCASRRGLVGAYNEQFFGPGTRLTVL.

This clonotype was detected ten times or more. This chain uses TRBV5-1 with TRBJ1-2; 7 nucleotides line up with TRBD1. The germline gives CDR1 SGHRS, CDR2 YFSETQ. This CDR3 is built from 16 residues. V gave up 0 bases and J gave up 2 bases; unmatched junction bases: 7. The CDR3 here is CASSLVPSTGNYGYTF. CDR3 coding DNA: TGCGCCAGCAGCTTGGTCCCATCGACAGGGAACTATGGCTACACCTTC.

This clonotype came up many times. The V gene is TRBV20-1, the J gene TRBJ2-7; perhaps TRBD2 as D (6 bases). Germline assignment: CDR1 DFQATT and CDR2 SNEGSKA (reference sequence). This CDR3 is built from 16 residues. Deletions cut 3 bases from V and 9 bases from J, with 27 bases between. The CDR3 sequence: CSASPLGLAVRRGQYF. The CDR3 region has the DNA TGCAGTGCTAGCCCCCTTGGGTTAGCGGTCAGGAGGGGGCAGTACTTC.

The table lists this clonotype with a count of one. This may stem from a read error, because a much larger clone lies one nucleotide away. The CDR3 nucleotides are TGTGCCAGCAGCCAAGAGATAGCGGGGGGTCAGCAGCACTTC. Translation: CASSQEIAGGQQHF. The chain couples TRBV3-1 to TRBJ2-7, with 10 bases lining up with TRBD2. Germline CDR1 is LGHDT and CDR2 is YNNKEL (reference sequence). The CDR3 covers 14 residues.

The sample holds many counts of this clonotype. This chain uses TRBV20-1 with TRBJ2-7; D possibly corresponds to TRBD2 (5 bases). CDR3 size: 12 residues. Between the trimmed V and J ends, which lost 7 bases and 6 bases, there was a span of 16 bases. The germline gives CDR1 DFQATT, CDR2 SNEGSKA (reference sequence). This CDR3 is CSVSGGSGEQYF. The CDR3 nucleotides are TGCAGTGTGTCTGGCGGGTCCGGCGAGCAGTACTTC.

On this clonotype: A much larger clone lies a single base off, so this may be a read error. The chain has TRBV7-3 and TRBJ1-1; weak D call: TRBD1 (6 bases). V lost 3 bases and J 9 bases, leaving 14 bases between the germline ends. The CDR3 spans 13 residues. CDR1 SGHTA and CDR2 FQGTGA come from the germline V gene. CDR3 sequence: CASSFTGRTKAFF. The CDR3 DNA reads TGTGCCAGCAGCTTCACAGGGCGGACTAAAGCTTTCTTT.

This clonotype was found many times. The CDR3 bases are TGTGCCAGCAGTTTAGGGGACAGGGGCCACACCGGGGAGCTGTTTTTT. This codes for CASSLGDRGHTGELFF. This rearrangement joins TRBV12-3 or TRBV12-4 to TRBJ2-2; 10 bases line up with TRBD1. Trimming took 1 base from V and 3 from J; bases not matched to a gene: 2. The CDR3 length is 16 residues.

Ten or more counts support this clonotype. The chain is built from TRBV2 and TRBJ1-6; tentative D call: TRBD1 (5 bases). Trimming stripped 6 bases from V and 6 bases from J, with 15 bases between. The CDR3 sequence is 15 residues long. Germline loops: CDR1 SNHLY, CDR2 FYNNEI. CDR3 DNA sequence: TGTGCCAGCAGCGCAGAGGGGCGCCTTAATTCACCCCTCCACTTT. Residues: CASSAEGRLNSPLHF.

In its sample, this clonotype was seen many times. The V gene is TRBV3-1, the J gene TRBJ1-1; 7 nucleotides line up with TRBD1. CDR3 length: 16 amino acids. Germline V gene data show CDR1 as LGHDT and CDR2 as YNNKEL (reference sequence). Trimming took 3 bases from V and 4 from J; bases not matched to a gene: 11. CDR3 in amino acids: CASSQDRFGSSTEAFF. CDR3 in DNA: TGTGCCAGCAGCCAGGACAGGTTTGGGTCGTCCACTGAAGCTTTCTTT.

About this clonotype: A much larger clone lies one base from this, so it may be a read error. This sequence joins TRBV5-4 and TRBJ1-3; D possibly corresponds to TRBD1 (5 bases). The CDR3 spans 15 residues. CDR1 SGHNT and CDR2 YYREEE come from the germline V gene (reference sequence). The CDR3 DNA sequence: TGTGCCAGCAGCTTGGAGATTGGGGGAGGAAACACCATATTTTTT. The encoded protein is CASSLEIGGGNTIFF.

This clonotype was observed many times. The chain employs TRBV6-1 and TRBJ1-4, with 8 bases lining up with TRBD1. The V gene end was trimmed by 5 bases and the J gene end by 4 bases; junction bases not matched to a gene: 3. Looked up from germline, CDR1 is MNHNS and CDR2 is SASEGT. This CDR3 is 14 amino acids long. The CDR3 loop is CASSSTGDNEKLFF. CDR3 DNA: TGTGCCAGCAGTTCGACAGGGGATAATGAAAAACTGTTTTTT.

This clonotype was counted ten times or more. The chain recombines TRBV20-1 with TRBJ2-7, with 7 bases lining up with TRBD1. The CDR3 runs 12 residues. Germline V CDR1 and CDR2: DFQATT, SNEGSKA (reference sequence). The chain's CDR3 is CSYRQGPWEQYF. CDR3 sequence (DNA): TGCAGCTACAGACAGGGCCCCTGGGAGCAGTACTTC.

This clonotype was observed many times. The genes are TRBV11-2 and TRBJ1-5; 10 bases map to TRBD1. CDR1 is SGHAT and CDR2 is FQNNGV in the germline V gene. The CDR3 runs to 17 residues. J lost 5 bases, V lost 1 base, and 8 bases had no gene match. The CDR3 sequence: CASSLVMGQGPDQPQHF. The DNA of the CDR3 is TGTGCCAGCAGCTTAGTCATGGGACAGGGGCCTGATCAGCCCCAGCATTTT.

This clonotype was recorded many times. The V call is TRBV6-2 or TRBV6-3, the J call TRBJ1-5; D is unresolved. V gave up 6 bases and J gave up 10 bases, with 13 bases separating them. The germline V gene encodes CDR1 MNHEY and CDR2 SVGEGT. The CDR3 spans 12 residues. The CDR3 nucleotides are TGTGCCAGCAGCTTCGGACGTCCCCCCCAGCATTTT. This encodes CASSFGRPPQHF.

This clonotype showed up many times. The V gene is TRBV7-2, the J gene TRBJ2-1; TRBD2 matches at 9 bases. V was clipped by 8 bases and J by 12 bases; unmatched bases: 8. Germline V gene lookup returns CDR1 SGHTA and CDR2 FQGNSA. This CDR3 is 12 amino acids long. CDR3 bases: TGTGCCAGCGGGCAAGCGGGGGGCCTGCAGTTCTTC. As protein: CASGQAGGLQFF.

The chain is built from TRBV2 and TRBJ2-7; no definite D call. V was shortened by 9 bases and J by 5 bases, with 11 bases between the two germline ends. The CDR3 has 11 residues. Looked up from germline, CDR1 is SNHLY and CDR2 is FYNNEI. The CDR3 DNA reads as TGTGCCAGTCAGACATCCCACGAGCAGTACTTC. It translates to CASQTSHEQYF.

This clonotype was counted many times. V is TRBV12-3 or TRBV12-4 and J is TRBJ1-1, with a possible D match to TRBD1 (5 bases). Trimming removed 2 bases from V and 1 base from J, with 17 bases in between. This CDR3 region has 17 residues. The CDR3 sequence: CASSLKGLGIGNTEAFF. The CDR3 nucleotides read TGTGCCAGCAGTTTAAAGGGACTAGGGATAGGGAACACTGAAGCTTTCTTT.

This clonotype was counted at least ten times. The rearrangement links TRBV12-3 or TRBV12-4 to TRBJ1-1; D is perhaps TRBD1 (6 bases). V lost 7 bases to trimming and J lost 5 bases, with 17 bases between them. The CDR3 is 14 amino acids. The CDR3 sequence: CASNPGGPETEAFF. CDR3 coding DNA: TGTGCCAGCAACCCGGGGGGGCCGGAGACTGAAGCTTTCTTT.

This clonotype was found many times. The chain is built from TRBV12-5 and TRBJ1-5; D call uncertain. V was clipped by 4 bases and J by 5 bases, with 3 bases between them. This CDR3 is built from 11 residues. Looked up from germline, CDR1 is LGHNT and CDR2 is FRNRAP. CDR3 amino acids: CASGWDQPQHF. CDR3 DNA: TGTGCTAGTGGTTGGGATCAGCCCCAGCATTTT.

The rearrangement uses TRBV2 and TRBJ2-1; D not resolved. Per germline, CDR1 SNHLY and CDR2 FYNNEI. V lost 6 bases, J lost 4 bases, and 10 bases lay in between. CDR3 length equals 13 residues. CDR3 DNA sequence: TGTGCCAGCAGGTGGCAGGAGTACAATGAGCAGTTCTTC. Its translation is CASRWQEYNEQFF.

In this sample, this clonotype turned up many times. The V gene is TRBV12-3 or TRBV12-4, the J gene TRBJ2-1; tentatively, D is TRBD2 (5 bases). The CDR3 runs to 14 residues. V gave up 6 bases and J gave up 7 bases, with 16 bases separating them. In DNA, the CDR3 is TGTGCCAGCAGCAAAGGCCGGCCGGGGAATGAGCAGTTCTTC. It encodes CASSKGRPGNEQFF.

Many counts were recorded for this clonotype. The chain carries TRBV14 and TRBJ2-2; a weak D match, TRBD2 (5 bases). V was trimmed by 0 bases and J by 7 bases, leaving 15 bases between them. This CDR3 comprises 16 residues. CDR1 is SGHDN, CDR2 FVKESK, per germline. The CDR3 here is CASSQDLPQGSGELFF. DNA for the CDR3: TGTGCCAGCAGCCAAGATCTACCGCAAGGGAGCGGGGAGCTGTTTTTT.

Relative to its sample, this clonotype is medium-sized. The rearrangement uses TRBV10-3 and TRBJ2-3, with 7 bases aligning to TRBD1. The germline gives CDR1 ENHRY, CDR2 SYGVKD. This CDR3 has 16 amino acids. The ends lost 4 bases at V and 4 bases at J; junction bases unmatched: 11. CDR3 in DNA: TGTGCCATCAGTGTGGGGCGGACAGGAACCGCAGATACGCAGTATTTT. Its translation is CAISVGRTGTADTQYF.

For this clonotype: A read error may be the cause here, since a much bigger clone is one base away. The V and J genes are TRBV9 and TRBJ2-2; D may be TRBD2 (5 bases). The CDR3 sequence is 16 residues long. Germline V gene sequence: CDR1 SGDLS, CDR2 YYNGEE. CDR3 region: CASSVGVGMNTGERFF. The CDR3 DNA follows: TGTGCCAGCAGCGTAGGGGTGGGGATGAACACCGGGGAGCGGTTTTTT.

This clonotype was recorded at least ten times. The rearrangement links TRBV5-4 to TRBJ1-6; D is possibly TRBD1 (5 bases). Germline V CDR1 and CDR2: SGHNT, YYREEE (reference sequence). V was shortened by 7 bases and J by 0 bases, with 20 bases between the two germline ends. This CDR3 region has 18 residues. The CDR3 DNA reads TGTGCCAGCGCCCCAGGGAATAGTCTGAGCTCCTATAATTCACCCCTCCACTTT. Translated: CASAPGNSLSSYNSPLHF.

This clonotype showed up just a few times. The chain recombines TRBV3-1 with TRBJ1-6; D not certain. The CDR3 has 14 residues. Deletions cut 3 bases from V and 3 bases from J, with 6 bases between. Germline CDR1 and CDR2: LGHDT and YNNKEL (reference sequence). CDR3 region: CASSQPGYNSPLHF. The CDR3 DNA reads as TGTGCCAGCAGCCAGCCTGGCTATAATTCACCCCTCCACTTT.

There are many counts of this clonotype. The chain uses TRBV7-2 and TRBJ1-1; D perhaps matches TRBD1 (5 bases). The germline V and J ends were trimmed by 4 bases and 4 bases, with 13 bases remaining between them. The CDR3 spans 14 residues. The germline V gene has CDR1 SGHTA and CDR2 FQGNSA. The CDR3 DNA follows: TGTGCCAGCAGCTCGGACGGGGGGGTCACTGAAGCTTTCTTT. Protein: CASSSDGGVTEAFF.

This clonotype was recorded many times. The V gene is TRBV6-1, the J gene TRBJ1-1, with TRBD1 matching over 8 bases. The CDR3 extends over 15 amino acids. The ends lost 8 bases at V and 0 bases at J; junction bases unmatched: 8. In germline, CDR1 is MNHNS, CDR2 SASEGT. As DNA, the CDR3 is TGTGCCAGCGCTAAGAGACAGGGGATGAACACTGAAGCTTTCTTT. This sequence encodes CASAKRQGMNTEAFF.